This is a list of T cell receptor beta chains from one sample in a study of Ad26.COV2.S vaccination and SARS-CoV-2 variants. Generated by immunoSEQ multiplex PCR, the TCRdb table keeps only in-frame clones and is missing some. The sample lists about 480,000 clones, roughly 87% seen once, with around 13% in the top ten. The specimen comprised peripheral blood, sampled in a trial of Ad26.COV2.S vaccine versus placebo. These receptors all stem from a person between 18 and 59 years old who received the Ad26.COV2.S COVID-19 vaccine or a placebo. Each CDR3 is given without its conserved first and last residue. Fields, in order: D gene, J gene, V gene, CDR3 protein. A D gene is named only where the DNA matches it firmly.

D gene: -; J gene: TRBJ1-2; V gene: TRBV10-3; CDR3 protein: AISDGPRYT
D gene: -; J gene: TRBJ2-2; V gene: TRBV6-5; CDR3 protein: ASKGWNTGELF
D gene: -; J gene: TRBJ1-5; V gene: TRBV12-3/TRBV12-4; CDR3 protein: ASSLGPNQPQH
D gene: -; J gene: TRBJ2-3; V gene: TRBV3-1/TRBV3-2; CDR3 protein: ASSLGQGRIDTQY
D gene: TRBD1; J gene: TRBJ1-1; V gene: TRBV16; CDR3 protein: ASRRQGKGTEAF
D gene: -; J gene: TRBJ2-2; V gene: TRBV7-8; CDR3 protein: ASSLTRTFTGELF
D gene: TRBD1; J gene: TRBJ2-1; V gene: TRBV4-2; CDR3 protein: ASTKGAASNEQF
D gene: -; J gene: TRBJ1-2; V gene: TRBV28; CDR3 protein: ASEGRNYGYT
D gene: -; J gene: TRBJ1-4; V gene: TRBV7-2; CDR3 protein: ASSLLVATNEKLF
D gene: TRBD2; J gene: TRBJ2-1; V gene: TRBV7-3; CDR3 protein: ASSTGLAGGGNEQF
D gene: -; J gene: TRBJ2-4; V gene: TRBV3-1/TRBV3-2; CDR3 protein: ASSRPAAKNIQY
D gene: TRBD1; J gene: TRBJ2-1; V gene: TRBV4-1; CDR3 protein: ASSQAAGTVYNEQF
D gene: -; J gene: TRBJ1-2; V gene: TRBV12-3/TRBV12-4; CDR3 protein: ASSSRYGYT
D gene: -; J gene: TRBJ2-2; V gene: TRBV6-5; CDR3 protein: ASTLRLVTGELF
D gene: -; J gene: TRBJ1-1; V gene: TRBV5-1; CDR3 protein: ASSKGDYSRYTEAF
D gene: -; J gene: TRBJ1-1; V gene: TRBV7-6; CDR3 protein: ASSLRARDTEAF
D gene: TRBD1; J gene: TRBJ1-6; V gene: TRBV19; CDR3 protein: ASSRDRGSRTLH